A selection of T cell receptor beta chains follows, all from one sample in a study of T cell repertoires in cytomegalovirus infection. TCRdb re-called the reads through MiXCR, storing one row per CDR3 protein. The repertoire holds about a million distinct CDR3 sequences, with about 33% as singletons. These receptors lack a known antigen. This sample comprised cultured CD8+ T cells from PBMCs, obtained from culture after CMV antigen stimulation. The receptors were sampled from a human donor in good health (CMV status not recorded). Some clones in this sample may be carry-over from other donors' samples. Both conserved end residues are part of each CDR3.

>TRBV7-3
CASSYSSGPYNEQFF
>TRBV4-1
CASSQESGSSTDTQYF
>TRBV7-6
CASSPRVAGGLDTQYF
>TRBV27
CASSEYRTNQPQHF
>TRBV12-3/TRBV12-4
CASSLGPDGNQPQHF
>TRBV11-1
CASSSRRGRNEQFF
>TRBV24-1
CATSEPGLAGYNEQFF
>TRBV4-1
CASSQGGVQGGVPQHF
>TRBV7-9
CATSEGWTDTQYF
>TRBV4-1
CASSLYHLGGISPLHF
>TRBV13
CASSLGGMFSPLHF
>TRBV5-1
CASSADRGLTEAFF
>TRBV2
CASSEGSKETQYF
>TRBV7-6
CASSLAGEGRTQYF
>TRBV14
CASSQVWGGYNEQFF
>TRBV11-2
CASSLDETGPMAQYF
>TRBV29-1
CSVGSGVSTDTQYF